This T cell receptor beta chain was recorded in a study of CD8 T cells in Susac syndrome. Study-wide context: When their blood was taken, the Susac syndrome patients had either not yet had any therapy, were taking corticosteroids, or were taking intravenous immunoglobulin alone.

An input of about 0.5 to 1 ug of RNA was subjected to reverse transcription using random hexamers. One entry per CDR3 protein results from TCRdb running MiXCR on the immunoSEQ multiplex PCR reads. The table includes 210,000 or so distinct CDR3 sequences, over 90% detected once. Sequencing of TCR beta was performed on blood CD8+ T cells and on blood CD4+ T cells. Negative isolation yielded CD4+ and CD8+ T cells, and FACS enriched TEMRA cells. Points from the study as a whole: The authors acknowledged that their TCR sequencing and HLA analysis involved a relatively small number of individuals.

V shed 0 bases and J 8 bases; nucleotides not matched to a gene: 8. The CDR3 covers 14 residues. Germline V gene data show CDR1 as SQVTM and CDR2 as ANQGSEA. For this clonotype: Its antigen is not known.

The sample consisted of CD4+ T cells from PBMCs. The gene calls are TRBV29-1 and TRBJ1-2; 8 nucleotides match TRBD1. The TCR comes from a human donor with Susac syndrome. CDR3 coding DNA: TGCAGCGTTGAAGATCTTAGTGACAGGGGCGGCTACACCTTC. Translated: CSVEDLSDRGGYTF.